This T cell receptor beta chain was captured in a study of Ad26.COV2.S vaccination and SARS-CoV-2 variants. Study-level background: Intramuscularly, Ad26.COV2.S was given either once or twice, 56 days apart. Study results and caveats: Reportedly, spike-specific CD8+ and CD4+ T cell responses achieved substantial breadth once vaccination had taken place.

Treatment described: around 19 received Ad26.COV2.S at low or high dose, single or two shots; about 5 received placebo; per-sample allocation not given. At day 63 after the first vaccine or placebo injection, samples were drawn. The shot given was an Ad26 vector that makes Wuhan-strain SARS-CoV-2 spike. Only in-frame clones appear in the TCRdb table, and some are missing; sequencing was by immunoSEQ multiplex PCR. The sample lists 300,000 to 350,000 clones; roughly 89% were seen once. For this clone: The target antigen is unknown.

Sequencing was performed on peripheral blood, taken in a trial of Ad26.COV2.S vaccine versus placebo. The clonotype was recovered from a person between 18 and 65 years old who received the Ad26.COV2.S COVID-19 vaccine or a placebo.

CDR3 sequence reads: CASSKGLAGESYEQYF. CDR3 coding DNA: TGCGCCAGCAGTAAGGGACTAGCGGGAGAGTCCTACGAGCAGTACTTC. The chain carries TRBV10-2 and TRBJ2-7; 14 nucleotides agree with TRBD2. Germline CDR1 reads WSHSY; CDR2 reads SAAADI. The CDR3 sequence is 16 residues long. The trim removed 5 bases at V and 1 base at J, leaving 4 bases unmatched.